A selection of T cell receptor beta chains follows, all from one sample in a study of shared clonotypes between healthy human individuals. Some clones are missing from TCRdb's copy, which holds only in-frame ones; the method was immunoSEQ multiplex PCR. The sample has 600,000 or so clones, approximately 96% seen once. What was sequenced was naive CD8+ T cells sorted from blood. The receptor set was obtained from a woman aged 25-40 years in good health. CDR3s include the opening cysteine and the closing phenylalanine or tryptophan. A D gene is named only where the DNA matches it firmly. Size is omitted from some rows. Given values are once, few, many or a class for expanded clones.

j_gene | abundance | d_gene | v_gene | CDR3aa | CDR3nt
TRBJ2-1 | . | . | TRBV27 | CASSLSGRVKLGEQFF | TGTGCCAGCAGTTTATCGGGCAGGGTGAAATTGGGTGAGCAGTTCTTC
TRBJ2-2 | once | . | TRBV6-5 | CASSYPPTTNTGELFF | TGTGCCAGCAGTTACCCTCCGACCACGAACACCGGGGAGCTGTTTTTT
TRBJ2-4 | . | . | TRBV7-9 | CAIYRVAKNIQYF | TGTGCCATATACAGGGTTGCCAAAAACATTCAGTACTTC
TRBJ2-7 | . | TRBD1 | TRBV10-3 | CAISEPGTGTFYEQYF | TGTGCCATCAGTGAGCCCGGGACAGGGACTTTCTACGAGCAGTACTTC
TRBJ2-3 | . | . | TRBV10-3 | CAISESSWGVTDTQYF | TGTGCCATCAGTGAGTCGTCTTGGGGAGTCACAGATACGCAGTATTTT
TRBJ2-7 | . | . | TRBV11-2 | CASSLDRGLENGEEQYF | TGTGCCAGCAGCTTAGATCGGGGACTCGAAAACGGGGAAGAGCAGTACTTC
TRBJ2-7 | . | . | TRBV5-6 | CASSFGTVSYEQYF | TGTGCCAGCAGCTTCGGAACAGTCTCCTACGAGCAGTACTTC
TRBJ2-7 | . | . | TRBV5-1 | CASSLGGSEQYF | TGCGCCAGCAGCTTGGGTGGTAGCGAGCAGTACTTC
TRBJ1-1 | . | . | TRBV7-9 | CASSLVGYEFWNTEAFF | TGTGCCAGCAGCTTAGTTGGATACGAATTCTGGAACACTGAAGCTTTCTTT
TRBJ2-7 | few | . | TRBV9 | CASSEGGHSLEQYF | TGTGCCAGCAGCGAAGGAGGGCACTCTCTCGAGCAGTACTTC
TRBJ1-5 | once | . | TRBV28 | CASSLRQGNQPQHF | TGTGCCAGCAGTTTGAGGCAGGGGAATCAGCCCCAGCATTTT
TRBJ2-1 | . | TRBD1 | TRBV29-1 | CSVEGTRDRGNEQFF | TGCAGCGTTGAAGGAACCCGGGACAGGGGTAATGAGCAGTTCTTC
TRBJ2-7 | . | . | TRBV7-9 | CASSLEARPTYEQYF | TGTGCCAGCAGCTTAGAGGCCAGGCCCACCTACGAGCAGTACTTC
TRBJ2-2 | . | TRBD2 | TRBV19 | CASRSGSNTGELFF | TGTGCCAGTCGAAGCGGGAGCAACACCGGGGAGCTGTTTTTT
TRBJ1-5 | once | . | TRBV10-2 | CASSGQEGFNQPQHF | TGCGCCAGCAGTGGACAGGAAGGTTTCAATCAGCCCCAGCATTTT
TRBJ2-7 | . | . | TRBV28 | CASSLEIYAYEQYF | TGTGCCAGCAGTTTAGAAATATACGCCTACGAGCAGTACTTC
TRBJ1-1 | few | . | TRBV19 | CASRGFRGDTEAFF | TGTGCCAGTAGGGGTTTTAGGGGAGACACTGAAGCTTTCTTT
TRBJ2-7 | . | . | TRBV13 | CASSLVGRRDEQYF | TGTGCCAGCAGCTTAGTTGGTCGGCGGGACGAGCAGTACTTC
TRBJ2-1 | . | TRBD1 | TRBV7-8 | CASSPPDRYDEQFF | TGTGCCAGCAGCCCGCCGGACAGGTACGATGAGCAGTTCTTC
TRBJ2-7 | . | . | TRBV2 | CASTRTPFSYEQYF | TGTGCCAGCACCCGAACACCTTTCTCCTACGAGCAGTACTTC
TRBJ1-2 | . | TRBD1 | TRBV9 | CASSARDRVDGYTF | TGTGCCAGCAGCGCCCGGGACAGGGTTGATGGCTACACCTTC
TRBJ2-1 | . | . | TRBV9 | CASSVGSSYNEQFF | TGTGCCAGCAGCGTTGGGAGCTCCTACAATGAGCAGTTCTTC
TRBJ2-3 | . | TRBD2 | TRBV10-3 | CAISVGGLSTDTQYF | TGTGCCATCAGTGTCGGGGGACTAAGCACAGATACGCAGTATTTT
TRBJ1-1 | . | . | TRBV5-6 | CASSHEGEGLNTEAFF | TGTGCCAGCAGCCACGAGGGGGAGGGGCTGAACACTGAAGCTTTCTTT
TRBJ2-7 | . | TRBD1 | TRBV25-1 | CATQAYRGPYEQYF | TGTGCCACCCAAGCTTACAGGGGGCCCTACGAGCAGTACTTC
TRBJ2-1 | . | TRBD2 | TRBV7-6 | CASSLATLAGGYNEQFF | TGTGCCAGCAGCTTAGCGACGCTAGCGGGAGGATACAATGAGCAGTTCTTC